This passage covers 32 T cell receptor beta chains from one sample sequenced in a study of control samples from healthy donors and cancer patients. Only in-frame clones appear in the TCRdb table, and some are missing; sequencing was by immunoSEQ multiplex PCR. The sample shows 99,000 or so clones, roughly 82% of them seen only once. The sample was blood. All receptors derive from a man aged 60 to 69 in good health.

The CDR3 DNA follows: TGTGCCACCAGTCACGGAGAGACCCAGTACTTC. Its protein is CATSHGETQYF. The genes are TRBV24-1 and TRBJ2-5; D uncertain. CDR1 and CDR2 from the germline V gene are KGHDR and SFDVKD. This CDR3 spans 11 amino acids. V lost 6 bases to trimming and J lost 4 bases, with 5 bases between them.

V usage is TRBV19 and J usage is TRBJ1-1; D remains ambiguous. V lost 7 bases and J 4 bases, leaving 10 bases between the germline ends. The CDR3 loop spans 12 amino acids. Germline V gene data show CDR1 as LNHDA and CDR2 as SQIVND (reference sequence). This CDR3 reads CASIGRGTEAFF. DNA for the CDR3: TGTGCCAGTATTGGGCGGGGCACTGAAGCTTTCTTT.

The chain recombines TRBV6-5 with TRBJ1-1; D ambiguous. V lost 6 bases and J 3 bases, leaving 8 bases between the germline ends. CDR1 and CDR2 (germline): MNHEY, SVGAGI. This CDR3 contains 12 residues. CDR3 nucleotide sequence: TGTGCCAGCAGCCAACATGACACTGAAGCTTTCTTT. Its translation: CASSQHDTEAFF.

The V gene is TRBV7-9, the J gene TRBJ2-7; 13 bases are shared with TRBD2. This CDR3 region has 19 residues. Trimming cost V 4 bases and J 9 bases; bases outside gene matches: 21. Germline loops: CDR1 SEHNR, CDR2 FQNEAQ (reference sequence). Written as DNA, the CDR3 is TGTGCCAGCAGCTCACAGTCCTTGCAAGGGACTAGCGGGATCTGGTGGCAGTACTTC. This translates into CASSSQSLQGTSGIWWQYF. Using reference TRBV7-9 and TRBJ2-7 for the parts outside the CDR3, the full variable domain is DTGVSQNPRHKITKRGQNVTFRCDPISEHNRLYWYRQTLGQGPEFLTYFQNEAQLEKSRLLSDRFSAERPKGSFSTLEIQRTEQGDSAMYLCASSSQSLQGTSGIWWQYFGPGTRLTVT.

The V call is TRBV6-5, the J call TRBJ2-3, with a weak D call TRBD1 (5 bases). Germline V CDR1 and CDR2: MNHEY, SVGAGI. The CDR3 covers 12 residues. The V end was cut by 8 bases, the J end by 7 bases, with 13 bases between. CDR3 nucleotide sequence: TGTGCCAGCGATGGCAGGGCAAATACGCAGTATTTT. Its translation: CASDGRANTQYF.

The rearrangement joins TRBV30 to TRBJ1-4, with 7 bases lining up with TRBD1. Germline lookup yields CDR1 GTSNPN and CDR2 SVGIG (reference sequence). The trim removed 0 bases at V and 5 bases at J, leaving 3 bases unmatched. This CDR3 has 14 residues. The CDR3 protein is CAWSVSRGNEKLFF. Here the CDR3 DNA reads TGTGCCTGGAGTGTATCCAGGGGGAATGAAAAACTGTTTTTT.

The chain links TRBV5-1 to TRBJ1-1; D not resolved. This CDR3 is 13 amino acids long. V was trimmed by 5 bases and J by 5 bases, leaving 13 bases between them. In germline, CDR1 is SGHRS, CDR2 YFSETQ. The CDR3: CASREDVGTEAFF. DNA of the CDR3: TGCGCCAGCAGGGAGGACGTAGGTACTGAAGCTTTCTTT.

This rearrangement joins TRBV7-9 to TRBJ2-3; D not certain. Germline V CDR1 and CDR2: SEHNR, FQNEAQ (reference sequence). The V gene lost 0 bases and the J gene lost 2 bases, with 12 bases spanning the gap. The CDR3 is 16 residues long. The CDR3 DNA is TGTGCCAGCAGCTTAGCGTATAGCCCAAACACAGATACGCAGTATTTT. It codes for CASSLAYSPNTDTQYF.

The chain couples TRBV27 to TRBJ1-6; tentative D call: TRBD1 (5 bases). V lost 4 bases and J 7 bases, leaving 20 bases between the germline ends. CDR1 is MNHEY, CDR2 SMNVEV, per germline (reference sequence). The CDR3 runs 17 residues. As DNA, the CDR3 is TGTGCCAGCAGTTCTTATCGAAACGGGACGGCGAATTCACCCCTCCACTTT. Its protein is CASSSYRNGTANSPLHF.

The CDR3 sequence is CASSLEMRGRGYTF. CDR3 nucleotides: TGTGCCAGCAGCTTGGAGATGAGGGGGCGAGGCTACACCTTC. The chain couples TRBV5-6 to TRBJ1-2, with TRBD1 identical over 7 bases. The V and J ends lost 0 bases and 8 bases, in that order; junction bases with no gene match: 7. CDR3 length: 14 residues. Per germline, CDR1 SGHDT and CDR2 YYEEEE.

This clone was counted once. The J gene is TRBJ1-1, the V gene TRBV5-1; unclear D gene. The CDR3 spans 14 residues. CDR1 SGHRS and CDR2 YFSETQ come from the germline V gene. V lost 1 base and J lost 4, with 11 bases in between. The CDR3 region has the DNA TGCGCCAGCAGCTTGACCCCGGGGAGCACTGAAGCTTTCTTT. Encoded protein: CASSLTPGSTEAFF.

This chain's CDR3 is CASSLQPGQGTDTQYF. The DNA of the CDR3 is TGTGCCAGCAGTCTTCAGCCGGGACAGGGAACAGATACGCAGTATTTT. This chain joins TRBV6-2 or TRBV6-3 and TRBJ2-3; 9 bases line up with TRBD1. With V trimmed by 5 bases and J by 3 bases, 9 bases remained unmatched. Germline V gene sequence: CDR1 MNHEY, CDR2 SVGEGT. The CDR3 consists of 16 residues.

The gene calls are TRBV5-6 and TRBJ2-2; 8 positions agree with TRBD2. V gave up 2 bases and J gave up 0 bases; unmatched junction bases: 6. The CDR3 sequence is 17 residues long. The germline CDR1 and CDR2 sequences are SGHDT and YYEEEE. The CDR3 sequence is CASSFLLADANTGELFF. CDR3 bases: TGTGCCAGCAGCTTTTTACTAGCGGACGCGAACACCGGGGAGCTGTTTTTT.

This clone was picked up a small number of times. Other DNA sequences in this specimen translate into the identical CDR3. The chain links TRBV7-2 to TRBJ2-5; D is unresolved. The ends were cut back, 1 base at V and 2 bases at J, with 8 bases in the middle. CDR3 size: 14 residues. Germline CDR1 and CDR2: SGHTA and FQGNSA. The CDR3 nucleotides are TGTGCCAGCAGCTTAGGTGGTAGTCAAGAGACCCAGTACTTC. This translates into CASSLGGSQETQYF.

The chain employs TRBV4-1 and TRBJ2-7, with 16 bases lining up with TRBD2. Per the germline V gene, CDR1 is MGHRA and CDR2 is YSYEKL. V lost 2 bases, J lost 2 bases, and 9 bases stayed unmatched. The CDR3 loop spans 19 amino acids. The DNA for the CDR3 is TGCGCCAGCAGCCAAAGCCTCCCGGGACTAGCGGGGGGGACCTACGAGCAGTACTTC. Residues: CASSQSLPGLAGGTYEQYF.

The J gene is TRBJ2-5, the V gene TRBV14; 7 nucleotides match TRBD2. CDR3 length: 18 amino acids. Germline CDR1 is SGHDN and CDR2 is FVKESK. Trimming took 1 base from V and 5 from J; bases not matched to a gene: 16. In nucleotides, the CDR3 is TGTGCCAGCAGCCAAGCTGGGCCGGGGAGCGGGGTCCGGGAGACCCAGTACTTC. It is translated as CASSQAGPGSGVRETQYF. The entire variable domain, with the rest obtained from reference TRBV14 and TRBJ2-5, is as follows: EAGVTQFPSHSVIEKGQTVTLRCDPISGHDNLYWYRRVMGKEIKFLLHFVKESKQDESGMPNNRFLAERTGGTYSTLKVQPAELEDSGVYFCASSQAGPGSGVRETQYFGPGTRLLVL.

In this sample, this clone turned up once. The chain has TRBV7-6 and TRBJ2-7; 8 bases map to TRBD1. Trimming at V came to 3 bases and at J to 6 bases, leaving 7 bases not matched to a gene. The CDR3 covers 14 residues. The germline V gene has CDR1 SGHVS and CDR2 FNYEAQ. CDR3 sequence (DNA): TGTGCCAGCAGCTTTGGAGGGGACAGGAGCGAGCAGTACTTC. It encodes CASSFGGDRSEQYF.

V gene TRBV2 combines with J gene TRBJ2-7; 9 bases agree with TRBD1. With V trimmed by 8 bases and J by 6 bases, 11 bases remained unmatched. The CDR3 is 14 amino acids. From germline, CDR1 is SNHLY and CDR2 FYNNEI. CDR3 region: CASGRAQGASEQYF. CDR3 bases: TGTGCCAGCGGGAGGGCACAGGGGGCGTCCGAGCAGTACTTC.

J is TRBJ2-3 and V is TRBV24-1, with 9 bases that match TRBD1. After removal of 4 bases from V and 1 base from J, the junction contained 5 bases not matched to a gene. Germline CDR1 and CDR2: KGHDR and SFDVKD. The CDR3 sequence is 16 residues long. DNA of the CDR3: TGTGCCACCAGTGAGTCCACAGGGGGCCGCACAGATACGCAGTATTTT. Translated: CATSESTGGRTDTQYF.

This clone was counted many times. CDR3 region: CASSRDRENIQYF. The CDR3 region has the DNA TGCGCCAGCAGTCGGGACCGGGAAAACATTCAGTACTTC. This chain links TRBV10-1 with TRBJ2-4; possibly TRBD1 or TRBD2 for D (5 bases each). CDR3 length equals 13 residues. The V end lost 5 bases, the J end lost 5 bases, and 10 bases lay between the germline ends. Germline CDR1 reads WNHNN; CDR2 reads SYGVQD (reference sequence).

The V gene is TRBV10-3, the J gene TRBJ2-3; no definite D call. The CDR3 covers 12 residues. Trimming stripped 0 bases from V and 5 bases from J, with 3 bases between. Germline CDR1 reads ENHRY; CDR2 reads SYGVKD. The CDR3 spells CAISESGDTQYF. In DNA form, the CDR3 reads TGTGCCATCAGTGAGTCAGGAGATACGCAGTATTTT.

This clone was recorded a few times. The chain uses TRBV5-1 and TRBJ2-5, with D hard to call. Trimming removed 0 bases from V and 1 base from J, with 7 bases in between. There are 14 residues in the CDR3. Germline-derived CDR1 and CDR2 are SGHRS and YFSETQ. CDR3 amino acids: CASSLAASQETQYF. The CDR3 nucleotides read TGCGCCAGCAGCTTGGCCGCCAGCCAAGAGACCCAGTACTTC.

The chain links TRBV19 to TRBJ2-7, with 11 positions matching TRBD2. Germline V gene sequence: CDR1 LNHDA, CDR2 SQIVND (reference sequence). This CDR3 spans 14 amino acids. J lost 3 bases, V lost 8 bases, and 6 bases had no gene match. The CDR3 reads CASSPGLAVYEQYF. As DNA, the CDR3 is TGTGCCAGTTCGCCGGGACTAGCGGTCTACGAGCAGTACTTC.

This clone was found once. The chain joins TRBV7-2 to TRBJ2-1; 11 nucleotides match TRBD2. J was trimmed by 4 bases and V by 1 base; bases with no gene match: 12. In germline, CDR1 is SGHTA, CDR2 FQGNSA. The CDR3 runs 19 residues. Here the CDR3 reads CASSLGFGSGTSGYNEQFF. The CDR3, as DNA: TGTGCCAGCAGCTTAGGATTCGGGTCTGGGACTAGCGGATACAATGAGCAGTTCTTC.

This sequence joins TRBV29-1 and TRBJ2-3, with D unclear. Trimming cost V 7 bases and J 0 bases, with 14 bases left between them. The CDR3 is 14 residues long. Germline V gives CDR1 SQVTM, CDR2 ANQGSEA. The CDR3 region is CSARHPSSTDTQYF. Written as DNA, the CDR3 is TGCAGCGCTCGCCACCCGTCTAGCACAGATACGCAGTATTTT.

This rearrangement joins TRBV5-1 to TRBJ2-4; 10 bases are shared with TRBD2. Unmatched junction bases numbered 12, after V lost 4 bases and J lost 5 bases. Germline-derived CDR1 and CDR2 are SGHRS and YFSETQ. The CDR3 covers 17 residues. CDR3 in amino acids: CASSPRWPSGSENIQYF. The CDR3 region has the DNA TGCGCCAGCAGCCCCCGATGGCCTAGCGGGAGTGAAAACATTCAGTACTTC.

The CDR3 DNA is TGTGCCAGCAGCGTAGCTGGTGCGGGGGGGCCGGCAAACATTCAGTACTTC. Translated, it gives CASSVAGAGGPANIQYF. This chain links TRBV9 with TRBJ2-4, with 9 bases aligning to TRBD2. After removal of 0 bases from V and 6 bases from J, the junction contained 10 bases not matched to a gene. This CDR3 comprises 17 residues. Germline loops: CDR1 SGDLS, CDR2 YYNGEE.

The V gene is TRBV5-5, the J gene TRBJ2-1; 10 nucleotides line up with TRBD1. This CDR3 region has 15 residues. With V trimmed by 9 bases and J by 4 bases, 10 bases remained unmatched. Germline CDR1 and CDR2: SGHKS and YYEKEE (reference sequence). The CDR3 loop is CATDTGTGAYNEQFF. The CDR3 DNA follows: TGTGCCACCGATACCGGGACAGGGGCTTACAATGAGCAGTTCTTC.

There are a few counts of this clone. The V and J genes are TRBV24-1 and TRBJ2-1; D perhaps matches TRBD2 (6 bases). The CDR3 has 11 amino acids. Trimming cost V 9 bases and J 4 bases, with 6 bases left between them. Germline assignment: CDR1 KGHDR and CDR2 SFDVKD. CDR3 loop: CATGGYNEQFF. Here the CDR3 DNA reads TGTGCCACCGGAGGGTACAATGAGCAGTTCTTC.

The genes are TRBV5-6 and TRBJ1-2; D is ambiguous. Trimming took off 2 bases at V and 2 bases at J, with 13 bases between the two ends. CDR3 size: 15 residues. Germline V gives CDR1 SGHDT, CDR2 YYEEEE. The CDR3 reads CASSFGQYVNYGYTF. CDR3 nucleotide sequence: TGTGCCAGCAGCTTTGGGCAGTACGTAAACTATGGCTACACCTTC.

The genes are TRBV9 and TRBJ2-7, with 13 positions matching TRBD2. V lost 3 bases to trimming and J lost 0 bases; unmatched junction nucleotides: 12. Germline CDR1 reads SGDLS; CDR2 reads YYNGEE. The CDR3 covers 19 residues. The CDR3 region has the DNA TGTGCCAGCAGCGCATCCGGGACTAGCGGGGCGGTTAGCTCCTACGAGCAGTACTTC. Protein: CASSASGTSGAVSSYEQYF.

The V and J genes are TRBV9 and TRBJ2-1, with 7 bases matching TRBD1. CDR3 length equals 19 residues. V shed 0 bases and J 8 bases; nucleotides not matched to a gene: 20. Per germline, CDR1 SGDLS and CDR2 YYNGEE. CDR3 protein: CASSVGRGGFTSSKDEQFF. Here the CDR3 DNA reads TGTGCCAGCAGCGTAGGGCGAGGGGGCTTCACTTCCTCCAAGGATGAGCAGTTCTTC.